This T cell receptor beta chain originates from a study of blood T cells in healthy people across ages. This clonotype was found many times. There are 13 residues in the CDR3. Trimming cost V 2 bases and J 6 bases, with 9 bases left between them. In germline, CDR1 is MGHRA, CDR2 YSYEKL. Together with a sample-barcoded 5' primer, a J-beta primer mix was included in a second PCR lasting roughly 6 to 12 cycles. TCRdb reanalysed the 5' RACE reads using MiXCR and keeps one entry per CDR3 protein. Of over 750,000 distinct CDR3 sequences listed, 20% to 30% are singletons. These data were likewise used in another study, on T cells of mothers and their children.

The sample comprised blood. This sequence joins TRBV4-1 and TRBJ2-3; D uncertain. This sequence originates from a boy between 5 and 17 years old in good health. In DNA, the CDR3 is TGCGCCAGCAGCCAAACTGAGTTGGATACGCAGTATTTT. Translated, it gives CASSQTELDTQYF.